This TCR beta chain is drawn from a study of T cell clones after liver transplantation. Study-level background: Liver transplant recipients had immunosuppression withdrawal attempted within 2 years. HCV positivity affected three of eight recipients; the rest lacked autoimmune or viral indications. Until 12-24 months post-transplant, subjects got standard immunosuppression and no induction. Timepoints were pre-transplant, pre-withdrawal, and after withdrawal was completed or failed.

The length of the CDR3 is 11 residues. Germline V gives CDR1 SGHVS, CDR2 FQNEAQ. Trimming cost V 3 bases and J 5 bases, with 2 bases left between them. The repertoire was sequenced with immunoSEQ multiplex PCR; TCRdb's copy has only in-frame clones and lacks some. The top ten hold about 15% of the sample, which has 50,000 or so clones, roughly 90% seen once. This specimen was CD8+ T cells from blood, taken 12 months after liver transplant. The TCR was taken from a human patient who received a liver transplant. Some T cells may be graft donor cells. The chain uses TRBV7-8 and TRBJ2-1; D remains unclear. CDR3 loop: CASSFDNEQFF. For the CDR3, the DNA is TGTGCCAGCAGCTTTGACAATGAGCAGTTCTTC.